This T cell receptor beta chain was identified in a study of regulatory T cells in long-lasting Graves disease. As for the study in general: The criterion for persistent Graves' disease was over 5 years of antithyroid drugs with positive TSH receptor antibodies.

For this clonotype: Its antigen remains unidentified.

The time point is: persistent/refractory GD, antithyroid drugs over 5 years with positive TRAb. RNA from PBMCs was the source of the TCR library. EDTA tubes held approximately 10 milliliters of peripheral blood from each patient. This CDR3 comprises 14 residues. The V end was cut by 0 bases, the J end by 4 bases, with 10 bases between. Germline V gene lookup returns CDR1 MNHEY and CDR2 SVGAGI. Study findings and constraints: Persistent Graves' patients showed less TCR diversity than newly diagnosed patients showed.

In building TCR beta libraries, iRepertoire HTBI primers were used together with Arm-PCR of CDR3 regions. TCRdb fed the multiplex PCR reads into MiXCR, producing one record per CDR3 protein. The sample has 300,000 to 500,000 distinct CDR3 sequences; under 25% are singletons. This chain uses TRBV6-5 with TRBJ2-7; unclear D gene. The input for sequencing was peripheral blood mononuclear cells (PBMCs), taken when the disease was refractory, from a patient treated with antithyroid drugs. The clonotype originates from a female donor with Graves disease. CDR3 in DNA: TGTGCCAGCAGTTACTCCCAGTCGGAGTACGAGCAGTACTTC. Encoded protein: CASSYSQSEYEQYF.